This TCR beta chain came from a study of blood T cell repertoires in COVID-19. For the study at large: Acute-phase and convalescent COVID-19 samples originated in the United States, Italy and Spain.

CDR3 length: 14 residues. The germline V gene encodes CDR1 MNHEY and CDR2 SVGAGI. V shed 0 bases and J shed 6 bases, with 9 bases lying between them. In the authors' methods: Amplification with reference gene primers provided the estimates of nucleated cell counts. Using immunoSEQ multiplex PCR, the repertoire was profiled, and TCRdb retains in-frame clones only, with some absent. The V and J calls and clone size come from that table; D and trimming were worked out from the DNA. This sample has roughly 77,000 clones, with 79% found just once. The chain combines TRBV6-5 with TRBJ1-5; maybe TRBD1 (6 bases). This TCR was recovered from a man aged 60 to 75 with active or convalescent COVID-19. Sequences were obtained from peripheral blood. The CDR3 region is CASSYSEGGQPQHF. The CDR3 DNA reads as TGTGCCAGCAGTTACTCAGAAGGGGGTCAGCCCCAGCATTTT.